This T cell receptor beta chain was obtained from a study of T cells in Graves' hyperthyroidism and ophthalmopathy. Regarding the study as a whole: Ophthalmopathy was told apart from stable hyperthyroidism by a 13 V-J model.

As for this clonotype: Antigen specificity is unknown.

Recently diagnosed hyperthyroidism of less than 2 months' duration affected patients aged 18 to 65. Investigators excluded patients with uncontrolled infection, other autoimmune disease, pregnancy or lactation. With 4 bases clipped from V and 7 bases from J, the junction kept 6 bases outside the gene matches. This CDR3 region has 15 residues. The germline V gene has CDR1 SGHNT and CDR2 YYREEE (reference sequence). Amplification of TCR beta CDR3 regions used RNA as the template. In the first-round RT-PCR of the TCR CDR3, the HTBI primer set was used. TCRdb redid the calling of the multiplex PCR reads with MiXCR, one entry per CDR3 protein. This sample has under 700,000 distinct CDR3 sequences, with about 43% found just once.

The sequencing sample was made of peripheral blood or thyroid tissue (not recorded which). The chain employs TRBV5-4 and TRBJ1-6, with 9 bases fitting TRBD1. This clonotype was obtained from a woman under 30 with Graves' hyperthyroidism. CDR3 nucleotides: TGTGCCAGCAGCATGACCGGGACAGGGAATTCACCCCTCCACTTT. It is translated as CASSMTGTGNSPLHF.